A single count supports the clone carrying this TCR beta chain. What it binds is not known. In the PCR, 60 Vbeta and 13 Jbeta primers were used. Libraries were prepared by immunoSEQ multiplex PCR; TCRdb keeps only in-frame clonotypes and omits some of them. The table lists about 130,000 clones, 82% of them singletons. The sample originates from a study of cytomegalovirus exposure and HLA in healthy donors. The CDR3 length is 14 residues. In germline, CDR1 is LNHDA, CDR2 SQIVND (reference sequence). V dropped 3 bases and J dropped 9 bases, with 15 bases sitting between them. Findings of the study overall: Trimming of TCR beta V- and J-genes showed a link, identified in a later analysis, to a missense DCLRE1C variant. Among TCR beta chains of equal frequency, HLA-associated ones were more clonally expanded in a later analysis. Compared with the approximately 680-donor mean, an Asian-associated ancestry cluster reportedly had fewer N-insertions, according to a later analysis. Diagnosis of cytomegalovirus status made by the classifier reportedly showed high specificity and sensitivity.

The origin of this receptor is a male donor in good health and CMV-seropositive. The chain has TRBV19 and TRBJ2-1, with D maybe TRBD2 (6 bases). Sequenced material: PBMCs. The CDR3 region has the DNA TGTGCCAGTAGTATTGGTAGGGAGGTTCCTGAGCAGTTCTTC. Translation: CASSIGREVPEQFF.